These 13 T cell receptor beta chains share one sample of origin, sequenced in a study of blood T cell repertoires in COVID-19. Here immunoSEQ multiplex PCR was the method, and the copy in TCRdb shows in-frame clones only, minus some. Among 20,000 or so clones listed, around 86% were seen once. The sequenced sample consisted of peripheral blood. These receptor sequences come from a man between 65 and 85 years old with acute or convalescent COVID-19.

V usage is TRBV21-1 and J usage is TRBJ1-1. TRBV21-1 is a known pseudogene. The CDR3 extends over 14 amino acids. CDR3 loop: CASQPRGGGTEAFF. CDR3 sequence (DNA): TGTGCCAGCCAGCCCAGGGGCGGGGGCACTGAAGCTTTCTTT.

In its sample, this clone was seen once. The chain links TRBV28 to TRBJ2-2, with D uncertain. The germline CDR1 and CDR2 sequences are MDHEN and SYDVKM. The CDR3 totals 13 residues. The V end lost 8 bases, the J end lost 1 base, and 8 bases lay between the germline ends. This CDR3 is CASVAENTGELFF. The CDR3 region has the DNA TGTGCCAGCGTGGCAGAGAACACCGGGGAGCTGTTTTTT.

DNA of the CDR3: TGCAGTGCTAGTCGGGGGGCAGGGTCGGATGGCTACACCTTC. It translates to CSASRGAGSDGYTF. This rearrangement joins TRBV20-1 to TRBJ1-2; D may be TRBD1 (6 bases). Germline CDR1 is DFQATT and CDR2 is SNEGSKA (reference sequence). The CDR3 runs 14 residues. Trimming took off 3 bases at V and 6 bases at J, with 17 bases between the two ends.

The chain joins TRBV4-2 to TRBJ2-2; 12 bases fit TRBD1. Germline assignment: CDR1 LGHNA and CDR2 YNFKEQ. The CDR3 is made up of 16 amino acids. Losses at the gene ends were 1 base for V and 7 bases for J; bases not matched to a gene: 4. For the CDR3, the DNA is TGTGCCAGCAGCCAAGCCGGGACAGGGGGCAGCGGGGAGCTGTTTTTT. It encodes CASSQAGTGGSGELFF.

V is TRBV9 and J is TRBJ2-3; 10 bases align to TRBD2. This CDR3 has 16 amino acids. With 3 bases clipped from V and 6 bases from J, the junction kept 10 bases outside the gene matches. Per germline, CDR1 SGDLS and CDR2 YYNGEE. CDR3 sequence (DNA): TGTGCCAGCAGCGAGTGGAGGACTAGCGGCTCCGATACGCAGTATTTT. Residues: CASSEWRTSGSDTQYF.

The genes are TRBV21-1 and TRBJ2-7; TRBD1, the table's D call, lacks a check against the DNA. TRBV21-1 is termed a pseudogene. The CDR3 consists of 14 residues. In DNA, the CDR3 is TGTGCCAGCAGCACTCCAGGGGGGTCGTACGAGCAGTACTTC. Residues: CASSTPGGSYEQYF.

V gene TRBV29-1 combines with J gene TRBJ2-5, with 7 bases that match TRBD1. Germline-derived CDR1 and CDR2 are SQVTM and ANQGSEA. The CDR3 contains 12 residues. The J segment lost 4 bases and the V segment lost 7 bases, leaving 6 bases of the junction unmatched. CDR3 in amino acids: CSETGAGETQYF. The CDR3, as DNA: TGCAGCGAAACAGGGGCGGGAGAGACCCAGTACTTC.

The chain employs TRBV28 and TRBJ2-3; D possibly corresponds to TRBD2 (6 bases). Germline assignment: CDR1 MDHEN and CDR2 SYDVKM. The CDR3 length is 16 residues. V lost 5 bases, J lost 2 bases, and 17 bases lay in between. CDR3 DNA sequence: TGTGCCAGCAGTCCCGGAACAGGAGGGCCCACAGATACGCAGTATTTT. Translation: CASSPGTGGPTDTQYF. Filled out from reference TRBV28 and TRBJ2-3, the complete variable domain reads DVKVTQSSRYLVKRTGEKVFLECVQDMDHENMFWYRQDPGLGLRLIYFSYDVKMKEKGDIPEGYSVSREKKERFSLILESASTNQTSMYLCASSPGTGGPTDTQYFGPGTRLTVL.

This clone appeared a single time. CDR3 sequence: CASSYRGVANTGELFF. CDR3 coding DNA: TGTGCCAGCAGTTATCGGGGGGTCGCGAACACCGGGGAGCTGTTTTTT. The rearrangement joins TRBV6-5 to TRBJ2-2; 7 bases map to TRBD2. The CDR3 is made up of 16 amino acids. With 3 bases clipped from V and 0 bases from J, the junction kept 4 bases outside the gene matches. The germline gives CDR1 MNHEY, CDR2 SVGAGI.

This chain joins TRBV2 and TRBJ2-1; 15 bases line up with TRBD2. Germline assignment: CDR1 SNHLY and CDR2 FYNNEI. J lost 8 bases, V lost 6 bases, and 5 bases had no gene match. This CDR3 region has 15 residues. The CDR3 DNA reads TGTGCCAGCAGGGGACTAGCGGGGGGTTTGGATGAGCAGTTCTTC. It codes for CASRGLAGGLDEQFF.

CDR3 loop: CASSLVRGPYGYTF. In DNA, the CDR3 is TGTGCCAGCAGCTTAGTCAGGGGGCCGTATGGCTACACCTTC. This chain links TRBV11-2 with TRBJ1-2; 8 nucleotides align to TRBD1. V was pared by 1 base and J by 5 bases, with 3 bases of the junction left unmatched. Germline CDR1 is SGHAT and CDR2 is FQNNGV. CDR3 length: 14 residues.

Here the CDR3 reads CASSLALRGEQFF. In nucleotides, the CDR3 is TGTGCCAGCAGCTTAGCGCTTAGGGGTGAGCAGTTCTTC. V gene TRBV7-2 combines with J gene TRBJ2-1; a weak D match, TRBD1 (5 bases). Trimming left V 0 bases short and J 9 bases short, with 9 bases between. CDR1 and CDR2 (germline): SGHTA, FQGNSA. The length of the CDR3 is 13 residues.

This clone was recorded once. The chain uses TRBV2 and TRBJ2-7; the D gene is possibly TRBD1 (8 bases). The V end lost 6 bases, the J end lost 2 bases, and 14 bases lay between the germline ends. Germline V CDR1 and CDR2: SNHLY, FYNNEI. CDR3 length: 14 amino acids. CDR3 loop: CASRNTGGAYEQYF. DNA for the CDR3: TGTGCCAGCAGGAACACAGGGGGGGCCTACGAGCAGTACTTC.